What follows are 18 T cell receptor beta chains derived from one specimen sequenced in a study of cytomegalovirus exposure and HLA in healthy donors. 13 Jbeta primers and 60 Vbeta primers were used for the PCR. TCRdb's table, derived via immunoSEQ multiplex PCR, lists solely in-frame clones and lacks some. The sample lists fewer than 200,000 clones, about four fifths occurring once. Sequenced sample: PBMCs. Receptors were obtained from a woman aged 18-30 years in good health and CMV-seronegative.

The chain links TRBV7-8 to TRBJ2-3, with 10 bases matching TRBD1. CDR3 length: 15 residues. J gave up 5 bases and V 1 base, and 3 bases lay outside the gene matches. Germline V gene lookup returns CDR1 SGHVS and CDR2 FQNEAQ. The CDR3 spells CASSLGTGGRDTQYF. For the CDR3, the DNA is TGTGCCAGCAGCTTAGGGACAGGGGGAAGAGATACGCAGTATTTT.

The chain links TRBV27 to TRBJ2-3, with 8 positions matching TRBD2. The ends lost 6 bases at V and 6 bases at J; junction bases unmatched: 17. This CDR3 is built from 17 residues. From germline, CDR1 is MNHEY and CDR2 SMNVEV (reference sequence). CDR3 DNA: TGTGCCAGCAGCTTCCGATTCTTAGCGGGAAGTACGGATACGCAGTATTTT. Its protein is CASSFRFLAGSTDTQYF.

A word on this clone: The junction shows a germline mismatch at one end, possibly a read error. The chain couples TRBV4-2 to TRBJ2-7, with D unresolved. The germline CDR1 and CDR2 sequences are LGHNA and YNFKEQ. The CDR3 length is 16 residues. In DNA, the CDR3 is TGTGCCAGCAGCCAAGATTCCGCTCTAGGCTCCTCCGAGCAGTACTTC. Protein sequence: CASSQDSALGSSEQYF.

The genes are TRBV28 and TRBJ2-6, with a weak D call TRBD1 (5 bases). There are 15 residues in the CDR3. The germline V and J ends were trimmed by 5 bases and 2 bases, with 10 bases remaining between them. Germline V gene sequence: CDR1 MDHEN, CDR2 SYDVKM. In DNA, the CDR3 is TGTGCCAGCAGTCGAGGACAAGCTGGGGCCAACGTCCTGACTTTC. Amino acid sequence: CASSRGQAGANVLTF.

CDR3 amino acids: CASSVGSSPRAKNIQYF. CDR3 coding DNA: TGTGCCAGCAGCGTAGGGAGTAGCCCACGGGCCAAAAACATTCAGTACTTC. The chain combines TRBV9 with TRBJ2-4; D not certain. Between the trimmed V and J ends, which lost 0 bases and 1 base, there was a span of 14 bases. The CDR3 has 17 residues. Germline loops: CDR1 SGDLS, CDR2 YYNGEE.

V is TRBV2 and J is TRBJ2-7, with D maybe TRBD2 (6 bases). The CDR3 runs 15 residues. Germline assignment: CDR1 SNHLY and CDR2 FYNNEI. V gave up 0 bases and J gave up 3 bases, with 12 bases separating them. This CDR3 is CASSEALTSFYEQYV. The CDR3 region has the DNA TGTGCCAGCAGTGAAGCGCTGACTAGTTTCTACGAGCAGTACGTC.

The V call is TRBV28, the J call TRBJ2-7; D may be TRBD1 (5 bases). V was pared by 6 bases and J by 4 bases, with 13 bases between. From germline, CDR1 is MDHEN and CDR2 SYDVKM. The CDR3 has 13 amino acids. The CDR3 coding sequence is TGTGCCAGCAGCGCCGTCGACAGTTACGAGCAGTACTTC. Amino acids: CASSAVDSYEQYF.

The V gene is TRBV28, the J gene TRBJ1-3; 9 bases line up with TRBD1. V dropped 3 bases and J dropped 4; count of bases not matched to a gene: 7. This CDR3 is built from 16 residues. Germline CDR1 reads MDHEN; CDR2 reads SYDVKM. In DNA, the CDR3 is TGTGCCAGCAGTTTTGCGGGGACAGGGAGGGGAAACACCATATATTTT. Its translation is CASSFAGTGRGNTIYF.

In nucleotides, the CDR3 is TGTGCCAGCAGCCTACGACGGACTAGCGGGAGAGGAGAAAACATTCAGTACTTC. It is translated as CASSLRRTSGRGENIQYF. This chain uses TRBV28 with TRBJ2-4; 13 nucleotides align to TRBD2. The J segment lost 5 bases and the V segment lost 6 bases, leaving 13 bases of the junction unmatched. CDR3 size: 18 residues. CDR1 is MDHEN, CDR2 SYDVKM, per germline.

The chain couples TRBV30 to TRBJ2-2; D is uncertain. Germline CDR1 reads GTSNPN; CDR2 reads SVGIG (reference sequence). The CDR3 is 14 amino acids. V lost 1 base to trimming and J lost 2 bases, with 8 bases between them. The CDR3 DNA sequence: TGTGCCTGGAGTGAGAAAACAAACACCGGGGAGCTGTTTTTT. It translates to CAWSEKTNTGELFF.

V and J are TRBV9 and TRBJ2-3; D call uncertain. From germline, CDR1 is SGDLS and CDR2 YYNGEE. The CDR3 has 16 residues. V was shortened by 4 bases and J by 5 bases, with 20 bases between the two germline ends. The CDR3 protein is CASSPVRVLREDTQYF. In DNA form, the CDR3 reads TGTGCCAGCAGCCCGGTTCGAGTCCTAAGAGAAGATACGCAGTATTTT.

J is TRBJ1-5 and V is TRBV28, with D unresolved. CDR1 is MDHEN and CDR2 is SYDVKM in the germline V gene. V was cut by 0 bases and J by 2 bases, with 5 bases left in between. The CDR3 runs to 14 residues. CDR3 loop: CASSLWQGNQPQHF. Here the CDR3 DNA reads TGTGCCAGCAGTTTATGGCAGGGCAATCAGCCCCAGCATTTT. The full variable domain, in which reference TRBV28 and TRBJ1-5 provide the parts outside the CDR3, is DVKVTQSSRYLVKRTGEKVFLECVQDMDHENMFWYRQDPGLGLRLIYFSYDVKMKEKGDIPEGYSVSREKKERFSLILESASTNQTSMYLCASSLWQGNQPQHFGDGTRLSIL.

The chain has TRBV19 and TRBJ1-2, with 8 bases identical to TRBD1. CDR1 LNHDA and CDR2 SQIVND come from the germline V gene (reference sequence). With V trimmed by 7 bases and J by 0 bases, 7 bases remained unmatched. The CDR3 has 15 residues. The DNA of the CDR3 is TGTGCCAGTATTCCACAGGGGGAAGCTAACTATGGCTACACCTTC. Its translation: CASIPQGEANYGYTF.

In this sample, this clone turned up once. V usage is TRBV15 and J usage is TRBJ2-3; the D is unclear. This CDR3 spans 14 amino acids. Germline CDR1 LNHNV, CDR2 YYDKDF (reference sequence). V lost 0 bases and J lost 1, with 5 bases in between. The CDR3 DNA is TGTGCCACCAGCAGAGAACTGGGCACAGATACGCAGTATTTT. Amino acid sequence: CATSRELGTDTQYF.

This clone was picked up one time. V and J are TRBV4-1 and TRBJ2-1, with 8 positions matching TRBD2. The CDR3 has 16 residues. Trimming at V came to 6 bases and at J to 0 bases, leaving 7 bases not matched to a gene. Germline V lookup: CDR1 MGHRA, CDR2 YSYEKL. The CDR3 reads CASRPGGGSSYNEQFF. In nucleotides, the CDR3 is TGCGCCAGCAGGCCCGGGGGGGGCAGCTCCTACAATGAGCAGTTCTTC.

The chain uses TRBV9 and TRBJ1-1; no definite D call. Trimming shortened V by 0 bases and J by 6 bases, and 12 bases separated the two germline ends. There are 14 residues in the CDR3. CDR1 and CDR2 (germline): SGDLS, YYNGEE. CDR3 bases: TGTGCCAGCAGCGTAGTTGAAGGGCGGGCTGAAGCTTTCTTT. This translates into CASSVVEGRAEAFF. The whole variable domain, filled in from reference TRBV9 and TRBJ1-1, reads DSGVTQTPKHLITATGQRVTLRCSPRSGDLSVYWYQQSLDQGLQFLIQYYNGEERAKGNILERFSAQQFPDLHSELNLSSLELGDSALYFCASSVVEGRAEAFFGQGTRLTVV.

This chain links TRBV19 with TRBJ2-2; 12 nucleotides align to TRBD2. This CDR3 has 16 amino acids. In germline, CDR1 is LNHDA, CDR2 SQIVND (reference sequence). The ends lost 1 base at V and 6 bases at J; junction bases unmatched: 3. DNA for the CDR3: TGTGCCAGTAGTATAGTGACTAGCGGGAGCGCCGGGGAGCTGTTTTTT. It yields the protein CASSIVTSGSAGELFF. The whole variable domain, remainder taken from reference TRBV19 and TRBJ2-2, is DGGITQSPKYLFRKEGQNVTLSCEQNLNHDAMYWYRQDPGQGLRLIYYSQIVNDFQKGDIAEGYSVSREKKESFPLTVTSAQKNPTAFYLCASSIVTSGSAGELFFGEGSRLTVL.

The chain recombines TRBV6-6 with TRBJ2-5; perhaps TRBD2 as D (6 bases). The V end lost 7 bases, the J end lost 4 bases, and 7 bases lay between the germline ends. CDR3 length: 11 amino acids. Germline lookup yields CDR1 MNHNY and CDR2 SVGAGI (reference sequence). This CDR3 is CASTGAETQYF. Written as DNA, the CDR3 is TGTGCCAGCACGGGAGCAGAGACCCAGTACTTC.